This T cell receptor (beta chain) was captured in a study of identical twins. Study-wide points: Invariant T cells like MAIT and iNKT could partly confound the zero-insertion analyses.

MiXCR, run by TCRdb on the 5' RACE reads, gives a single entry per CDR3 protein. The table has around 570,000 distinct CDR3 sequences, nearly 10% seen once. Germline CDR1 SGHKS, CDR2 YYEKEE (reference sequence). V shed 0 bases and J shed 4 bases, with 13 bases lying between them. The CDR3 loop spans 16 amino acids. This clonotype was detected many times. Its antigen is unidentified. This sample was also put to use in a study of yellow fever vaccine responses in identical twins.

The rearrangement uses TRBV5-5 and TRBJ2-2; D may correspond to TRBD1 or TRBD2 (5 bases each). The sample comprised PBMCs. The source is a woman aged 18-29 years in good health. The CDR3 reads CASSLGTWDGTGELFF. CDR3 DNA: TGTGCCAGCAGCTTGGGGACTTGGGACGGCACCGGGGAGCTGTTTTTT.